A single sample is the source of the 32 T cell receptor beta chains below, sequenced in a study of CD8+CD57+ T cells in acquired aplastic anemia. All patients picked for sequencing had shown, by flow cytometry, an expansion of CD8+CD57+ cells. Genomic DNA templated the TCR beta VDJ and CDR3 profiling. TCRdb re-analysed the reads in MiXCR, keeping a single row per CDR3 protein. Of around 130,000 distinct CDR3 sequences listed, roughly 55% are singletons. Sequenced material: sorted CD4+, CD8+, or CD8+CD57+ T cells (not recorded which) from PBMCs. These receptors were taken from a human donor with aplastic anemia.

J is TRBJ2-5 and V is TRBV20-1; D might be TRBD1 (6 bases). Germline V gene data show CDR1 as DFQATT and CDR2 as SNEGSKA (reference sequence). The CDR3 is 12 amino acids. CDR3 residues: CSQDRNSETQYF. CDR3 nucleotide sequence: TGCAGCCAAGACAGGAATTCGGAGACCCAGTACTTC.

V is TRBV28 and J is TRBJ2-1; TRBD1 matches 9 bases. CDR1 is MDHEN and CDR2 is SYDVKM in the germline V gene. The trim removed 5 bases at V and 12 bases at J, leaving 14 bases unmatched. The CDR3 is 15 amino acids. As DNA, the CDR3 is TGTGCCAGCAGTCCAACCGGGACAGGGCCCCGCGGGCAGTTCTTC. It yields the protein CASSPTGTGPRGQFF. The full variable domain, in which reference TRBV28 and TRBJ2-1 provide the parts outside the CDR3, is DVKVTQSSRYLVKRTGEKVFLECVQDMDHENMFWYRQDPGLGLRLIYFSYDVKMKEKGDIPEGYSVSREKKERFSLILESASTNQTSMYLCASSPTGTGPRGQFFGPGTRLTVL.

This clonotype was recorded a few times. The V call is TRBV19, the J call TRBJ1-1; D not certain. The V and J ends lost 1 base and 4 bases respectively, with 10 bases between them. The CDR3 is 14 residues long. Germline CDR1 and CDR2: LNHDA and SQIVND (reference sequence). For the CDR3, the DNA is TGTGCCAGTAGTATAGCACCAGGACTCACTGAAGCTTTCTTT. Amino acid sequence: CASSIAPGLTEAFF.

The rearrangement uses TRBV5-6 and TRBJ1-6; D not certain. There are 14 residues in the CDR3. Germline loops: CDR1 SGHDT, CDR2 YYEEEE. Trimming took off 0 bases at V and 7 bases at J, with 8 bases between the two ends. CDR3 sequence reads: CASSLAGWNSPLHF. The CDR3 bases are TGTGCCAGCAGCTTGGCTGGGTGGAATTCACCCCTCCACTTT.

This clonotype has just a few counts. The chain combines TRBV12-3 or TRBV12-4 with TRBJ2-2; 7 bases fit TRBD1. There are 15 residues in the CDR3. Trimming removed 5 bases from V and 2 bases from J; junction bases left unmatched: 5. The chain's CDR3 is CASSLGQRNTGELFF. The CDR3, as DNA: TGTGCCAGCAGTCTGGGACAGAGAAACACCGGGGAGCTGTTTTTT.

V is TRBV7-9 and J is TRBJ2-5; TRBD2 matches at 9 bases. The CDR3 covers 16 residues. V was pared by 1 base and J by 5 bases, with 8 bases of the junction left unmatched. Germline CDR1 reads SEHNR; CDR2 reads FQNEAQ (reference sequence). In DNA form, the CDR3 reads TGTGCCAGCAGCTTAGAGGCAGGACTAGCGTTTGAGACCCAGTACTTC. This translates into CASSLEAGLAFETQYF.

This clonotype appeared a single time. The V call is TRBV24-1, the J call TRBJ2-1, with TRBD2 identical over 14 bases. This CDR3 contains 16 residues. Germline values: CDR1 KGHDR, CDR2 SFDVKD. J gave up 9 bases and V 4 bases, and 7 bases lay outside the gene matches. The CDR3 sequence is CATSDPTSGGVIEQFF. The CDR3, as DNA: TGTGCCACCAGTGACCCGACTAGCGGGGGGGTCATTGAGCAGTTCTTC.

This clonotype was recorded at least ten times. The chain combines TRBV19 with TRBJ2-1; 7 bases are a match to TRBD2. The V gene's germline CDR1 is LNHDA and CDR2 SQIVND (reference sequence). The CDR3 consists of 16 residues. V dropped 3 bases and J dropped 8; count of bases not matched to a gene: 13. The CDR3 loop is CASSMSGVPQIDEQFF. Written as DNA, the CDR3 is TGTGCCAGTAGTATGAGCGGGGTCCCCCAAATCGATGAGCAGTTCTTC.

This clonotype turned up a few times. This chain joins TRBV2 and TRBJ2-5; maybe TRBD2 (6 bases). V lost 6 bases and J lost 5, with 19 bases in between. Looked up from germline, CDR1 is SNHLY and CDR2 is FYNNEI. This CDR3 spans 15 amino acids. DNA of the CDR3: TGTGCCAGCAGCGGAGGCGGAGGGGAGATGGAGACCCAGTACTTC. Translation gives CASSGGGGEMETQYF.

The chain couples TRBV11-2 to TRBJ2-7; possibly TRBD2 for D (6 bases). The CDR3 totals 16 residues. Germline CDR1 SGHAT, CDR2 FQNNGV. With 1 base removed from V and 7 bases from J, the gap between germline ends came to 20 bases. The CDR3 nucleotides read TGTGCCAGCAGCTTAGTGTCGGGAGCTAACTTGGGGGAGCAGTACTTC. It translates to CASSLVSGANLGEQYF. The whole variable domain, remainder taken from reference TRBV11-2 and TRBJ2-7, is EAGVAQSPRYKIIEKRQSVAFWCNPISGHATLYWYQQILGQGPKLLIQFQNNGVVDDSQLPKDRFSAERLKGVDSTLKIQPAKLEDSAVYLCASSLVSGANLGEQYFGPGTRLTVT.

The CDR3 bases are TGTGCCAGCAGCTTAATGGGAGACTATGGCTACACCTTC. This translates into CASSLMGDYGYTF. This chain connects TRBV7-6 to TRBJ1-2; unclear D gene. The V gene lost 2 bases and the J gene lost 3 bases, with 7 bases spanning the gap. Germline assignment: CDR1 SGHVS and CDR2 FNYEAQ. The CDR3 has 13 residues.

This chain uses TRBV2 with TRBJ1-5; D call uncertain. The germline V gene has CDR1 SNHLY and CDR2 FYNNEI. The CDR3 runs to 14 residues. The V and J ends lost 4 bases and 3 bases respectively, with 10 bases between them. This CDR3 is CASSVGIVNQPQHF. The CDR3 DNA is TGTGCCAGCAGTGTAGGGATAGTCAATCAGCCCCAGCATTTT.

This clonotype has a count of ten or more. The gene calls are TRBV13 and TRBJ2-7, with D tentatively TRBD2 (6 bases). Trimming took 5 bases from V and 2 from J, leaving 10 bases between them. Germline assignment: CDR1 PRHDT and CDR2 FYEKMQ (reference sequence). The CDR3 is 13 amino acids. The CDR3 is CASSPREAYEQYF. CDR3 in DNA: TGTGCCAGCAGCCCCAGGGAGGCCTACGAGCAGTACTTC.

V is TRBV7-9 and J is TRBJ1-5, with 7 bases fitting TRBD1. Germline V gives CDR1 SEHNR, CDR2 FQNEAQ (reference sequence). The V gene end was trimmed by 6 bases and the J gene end by 1 base; junction bases not matched to a gene: 6. This CDR3 region has 15 residues. CDR3 sequence reads: CASRGTEGSNQPQHF. The CDR3 DNA follows: TGTGCCAGCAGAGGGACAGAAGGGAGCAATCAGCCCCAGCATTTT.

A few counts support this clonotype. The rearrangement joins TRBV15 to TRBJ2-1; 7 bases align to TRBD2. The germline V gene has CDR1 LNHNV and CDR2 YYDKDF (reference sequence). The V and J ends lost 1 base and 7 bases, in that order; junction bases with no gene match: 10. The CDR3 covers 16 residues. DNA of the CDR3: TGTGCCACCAGCAGAGGGCTGGGTAGCGGGCTAAATGAGCAGTTCTTC. This translates into CATSRGLGSGLNEQFF. The entire variable domain, with the rest obtained from reference TRBV15 and TRBJ2-1, is as follows: DAMVIQNPRYQVTQFGKPVTLSCSQTLNHNVMYWYQQKSSQAPKLLFHYYDKDFNNEADTPDNFQSRRPNTSFCFLDIRSPGLGDTAMYLCATSRGLGSGLNEQFFGPGTRLTVL.

This clonotype was detected ten times or more. V gene TRBV5-1 combines with J gene TRBJ2-5; 7 bases agree with TRBD2. This CDR3 has 15 amino acids. J lost 5 bases, V lost 0 bases, and 7 bases had no gene match. Germline V gene data show CDR1 as SGHRS and CDR2 as YFSETQ. CDR3 in amino acids: CASSLGGRPGETQYF. As DNA, the CDR3 is TGCGCCAGCAGCTTGGGCGGGAGACCCGGGGAGACCCAGTACTTC. Full variable domain (missing parts from reference TRBV5-1 and TRBJ2-5): KAGVTQTPRYLIKTRGQQVTLSCSPISGHRSVSWYQQTPGQGLQFLFEYFSETQRNKGNFPGRFSGRQFSNSRSEMNVSTLELGDSALYLCASSLGGRPGETQYFGPGTRLLVL.

Of note for this clonotype: The junction differs from germline at one of its ends, possibly a read error. The rearrangement links TRBV10-3 to TRBJ2-1; perhaps D is TRBD1 or TRBD2 (5 bases each). Germline CDR1 ENHRY, CDR2 SYGVKD. The CDR3 runs 13 residues. The CDR3 coding sequence is TGTGCCATCTCCCCGAGGGGAGACAATGAGCAGTTCTTT. The encoded protein is CAISPRGDNEQFF.

On this clonotype: The junction does not match germline at one end; this may be a read error. The V gene is TRBV7-3, the J gene TRBJ2-1, with D uncertain. This CDR3 region has 13 residues. CDR1 is SGHTA, CDR2 FQGTGA, per germline. The CDR3 coding sequence is TGTGCCAGCAGCCAAGGGTGGGGTAATGAGCAGTCCTTC. This codes for CASSQGWGNEQSF.

This clonotype was counted once. The rearrangement uses TRBV7-9 and TRBJ2-4, with D unclear. CDR3 length equals 11 residues. Germline loops: CDR1 SEHNR, CDR2 FQNEAQ (reference sequence). The ends were cut back, 3 bases at V and 6 bases at J, with 3 bases in the middle. This CDR3 is CASSFSNIQYF. CDR3 nucleotide sequence: TGTGCCAGCAGCTTCTCAAACATTCAGTACTTC.

This clonotype was recorded at least ten times. V gene TRBV7-6 combines with J gene TRBJ1-1; D unclear. V was pared by 6 bases and J by 0 bases, with 11 bases between. The CDR3 loop spans 14 amino acids. Germline-derived CDR1 and CDR2 are SGHVS and FNYEAQ. CDR3 sequence (DNA): TGTGCCAGCAGGGACGGAGGACTGAACACTGAAGCTTTCTTT. It yields the protein CASRDGGLNTEAFF. Based on the CDR3 plus reference TRBV7-6 and TRBJ1-1, the full variable domain is GAGVSQSPRYKVTKRGQDVALRCDPISGHVSLYWYRQALGQGPEFLTYFNYEAQQDKSGLPNDRFSAERPEGSISTLTIQRTEQRDSAMYRCASRDGGLNTEAFFGQGTRLTVV.

The rearrangement links TRBV24-1 to TRBJ2-5, with D perhaps TRBD2 (5 bases). This CDR3 is built from 13 residues. In germline, CDR1 is KGHDR, CDR2 SFDVKD. Trimming removed 5 bases from V and 5 bases from J, with 11 bases in between. The CDR3 spells CATSGGSEETQYF. The CDR3 bases are TGTGCCACCAGTGGAGGTAGCGAGGAGACCCAGTACTTC.

The chain uses TRBV2 and TRBJ2-7, with TRBD2 matching 15 bases. V shed 1 base, J shed 12 bases, and the junction held 7 bases outside the gene matches. This CDR3 is built from 15 residues. Germline values: CDR1 SNHLY, CDR2 FYNNEI. This chain's CDR3 is CASSEGTSGRAHPYF. CDR3 coding DNA: TGTGCCAGCAGTGAAGGGACTAGCGGGAGGGCCCACCCGTACTTC.

The chain recombines TRBV6-1 with TRBJ2-7, with 10 nucleotides matching TRBD2. Trimming took 10 bases from V and 0 from J; bases not matched to a gene: 3. The CDR3 extends over 13 amino acids. Looked up from germline, CDR1 is MNHNS and CDR2 is SASEGT. The CDR3 sequence is CAIASGSSYEQYF. The CDR3 DNA is TGTGCCATCGCTAGCGGGAGCTCCTACGAGCAGTACTTC.

The chain uses TRBV19 and TRBJ1-1, with 8 bases that match TRBD1. Unmatched junction bases numbered 10, after V lost 3 bases and J lost 4 bases. Germline assignment: CDR1 LNHDA and CDR2 SQIVND (reference sequence). The CDR3 runs to 16 residues. The CDR3 DNA sequence: TGTGCCAGTAGTATTGGGACAGGCGGATGGAGCACTGAAGCTTTCTTT. This translates into CASSIGTGGWSTEAFF.

This clonotype was counted ten times or more. The chain couples TRBV4-1 to TRBJ2-5, with TRBD1 identical over 10 bases. V trimming: 4 bases; J trimming: 4 bases; junction bases outside the gene matches: 3. Germline V CDR1 and CDR2: MGHRA, YSYEKL. This CDR3 has 14 amino acids. CDR3 sequence: CASSPRDRGETQYF. CDR3 in DNA: TGCGCCAGCAGCCCCCGGGACAGGGGAGAGACCCAGTACTTC.

This clonotype was detected a few times. This chain links TRBV3-1 with TRBJ2-3; no reliable D call. The ends were cut back, 5 bases at V and 0 bases at J, with 6 bases in the middle. Germline V gene data show CDR1 as LGHDT and CDR2 as YNNKEL (reference sequence). There are 13 residues in the CDR3. The CDR3, as DNA: TGTGCCAGCAGCTTACCTAGCACAGATACGCAGTATTTT. Protein product: CASSLPSTDTQYF.

This clonotype was counted ten times or more. V and J are TRBV7-6 and TRBJ2-2; D not resolved. V dropped 5 bases and J dropped 3 bases, with 4 bases sitting between them. The CDR3 contains 12 residues. Germline V gene sequence: CDR1 SGHVS, CDR2 FNYEAQ. For the CDR3, the DNA is TGTGCCAGCAGCGCGTACACCGGGGAGCTGTTTTTT. Translated, it gives CASSAYTGELFF.

The V call is TRBV25-1, the J call TRBJ2-1; TRBD2 might be the D (6 bases). Germline loops: CDR1 MGHDK, CDR2 SYGVNS. Trimming shortened V by 6 bases and J by 5 bases, and 17 bases separated the two germline ends. CDR3 length: 15 amino acids. The CDR3 DNA follows: TGTGCCAGCAGGTCATGGGGGGATGGTGACAATGAGCAGTTCTTC. Protein product: CASRSWGDGDNEQFF.

The chain recombines TRBV10-3 with TRBJ1-2, with 10 positions matching TRBD1. Per the germline V gene, CDR1 is ENHRY and CDR2 is SYGVKD. V was pared by 7 bases and J by 3 bases, with 5 bases of the junction left unmatched. The CDR3 runs 14 residues. The CDR3 DNA reads as TGTGCCATCAAGTTGACAGGGGGCGACTATGGCTACACCTTC. Its protein product is CAIKLTGGDYGYTF.

The chain couples TRBV24-1 to TRBJ1-2; D is unresolved. CDR1 and CDR2 from the germline V gene are KGHDR and SFDVKD. The CDR3 runs 11 residues. Trimming pared 4 bases from V and 4 bases from J, leaving 3 bases between. The CDR3 nucleotides are TGTGCCACCAGTGACGGCTATGGCTACACCTTC. Its protein is CATSDGYGYTF.

This clonotype was detected only a few times. V gene TRBV7-9 combines with J gene TRBJ2-3; no firm D call. V was cut by 1 base and J by 6 bases, with 11 bases left in between. Germline-derived CDR1 and CDR2 are SEHNR and FQNEAQ (reference sequence). The CDR3 length is 14 residues. The CDR3 region is CASSLGFGLDTQYF. In nucleotides, the CDR3 is TGTGCCAGCAGCTTAGGGTTCGGGTTGGATACGCAGTATTTT.

The chain employs TRBV28 and TRBJ1-3; the D is unclear. V dropped 5 bases and J dropped 0 bases, with 8 bases sitting between them. Germline CDR1 is MDHEN and CDR2 is SYDVKM. The CDR3 has 14 amino acids. CDR3 in amino acids: CASSTGFSGNTIYF. CDR3 coding DNA: TGTGCCAGCAGTACGGGGTTCTCTGGAAACACCATATATTTT.